The clone carrying this T cell receptor (beta chain) has more than one count but fewer than ten. Antigen specificity is unknown. Per germline, CDR1 KGHSH and CDR2 LQKENI. Trimming pared 3 bases from V and 4 bases from J, leaving 13 bases between. The CDR3 contains 14 residues. Using a J-beta primer mix together with a sample-barcoded 5' primer, a second PCR was run for roughly 6 to 12 cycles. TCRdb re-called the 5' RACE reads with MiXCR, one entry per CDR3 protein. The table shows 1,800,000 or so distinct CDR3 sequences, with 39% occurring only once. This entry is derived from a study of blood T cells in healthy people across ages. Study-level findings and limits: CMV status of donors was not determined, possibly confounding expanded clonotype changes. In older individuals, TCR beta diversity per million T cells was lower, falling roughly linearly with age.

This clonotype originated in a human donor in good health. V gene TRBV18 combines with J gene TRBJ2-7, with D perhaps TRBD1 (6 bases). What was sequenced was blood. CDR3 amino acids: CASSPSGRGYEQYF. The CDR3 nucleotides read TGTGCCAGCTCACCGTCGGGCAGGGGTTACGAGCAGTACTTC.